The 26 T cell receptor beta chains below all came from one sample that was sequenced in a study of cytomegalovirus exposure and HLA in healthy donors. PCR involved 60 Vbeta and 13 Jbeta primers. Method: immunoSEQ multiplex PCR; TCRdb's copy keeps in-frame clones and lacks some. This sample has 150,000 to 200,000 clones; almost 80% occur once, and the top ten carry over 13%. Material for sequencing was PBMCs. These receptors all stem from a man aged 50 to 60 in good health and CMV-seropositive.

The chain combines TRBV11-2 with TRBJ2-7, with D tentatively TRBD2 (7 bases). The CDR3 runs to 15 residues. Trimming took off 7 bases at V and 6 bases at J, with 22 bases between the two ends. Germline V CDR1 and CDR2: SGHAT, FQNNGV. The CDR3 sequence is CASKGGTPYPSEQYF. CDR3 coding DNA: TGTGCCAGCAAGGGGGGGACCCCATATCCATCCGAGCAGTACTTC. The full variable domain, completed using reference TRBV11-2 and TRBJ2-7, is EAGVAQSPRYKIIEKRQSVAFWCNPISGHATLYWYQQILGQGPKLLIQFQNNGVVDDSQLPKDRFSAERLKGVDSTLKIQPAKLEDSAVYLCASKGGTPYPSEQYFGPGTRLTVT.

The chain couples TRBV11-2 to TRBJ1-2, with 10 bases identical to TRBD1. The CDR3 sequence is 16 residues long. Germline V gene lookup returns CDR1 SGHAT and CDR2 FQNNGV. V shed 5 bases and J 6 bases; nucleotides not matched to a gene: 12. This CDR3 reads CASSPRQGAKVNGYTF. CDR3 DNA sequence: TGTGCCAGCAGCCCCAGACAGGGGGCAAAGGTGAATGGCTACACCTTC.

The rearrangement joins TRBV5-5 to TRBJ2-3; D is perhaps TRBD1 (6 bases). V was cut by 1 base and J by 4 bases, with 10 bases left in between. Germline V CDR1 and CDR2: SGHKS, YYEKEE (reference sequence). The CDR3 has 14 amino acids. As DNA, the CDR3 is TGTGCCAGCAGCTTGACAGGGTTAGCAGATACGCAGTATTTT. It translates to CASSLTGLADTQYF.

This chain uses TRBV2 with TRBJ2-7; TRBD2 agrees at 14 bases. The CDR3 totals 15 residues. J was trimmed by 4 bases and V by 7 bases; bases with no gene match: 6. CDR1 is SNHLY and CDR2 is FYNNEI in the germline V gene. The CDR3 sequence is CASTLGLAGGYEQYV. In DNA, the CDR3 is TGTGCCAGCACTCTCGGACTAGCGGGGGGTTACGAGCAGTACGTC.

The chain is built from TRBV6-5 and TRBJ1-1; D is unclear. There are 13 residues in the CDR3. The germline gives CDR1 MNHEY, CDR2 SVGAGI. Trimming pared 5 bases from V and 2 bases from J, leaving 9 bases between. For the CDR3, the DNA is TGTGCCAGCAGTGAGCAGGTTAACACTGAAGCTTTCTTT. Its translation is CASSEQVNTEAFF.

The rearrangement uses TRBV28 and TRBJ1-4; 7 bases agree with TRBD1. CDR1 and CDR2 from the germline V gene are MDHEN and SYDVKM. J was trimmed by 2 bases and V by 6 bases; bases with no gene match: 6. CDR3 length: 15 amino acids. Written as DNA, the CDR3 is TGTGCCAGCAGCCTCTCGACAGGGACTAATGAAAAACTGTTTTTT. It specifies CASSLSTGTNEKLFF.

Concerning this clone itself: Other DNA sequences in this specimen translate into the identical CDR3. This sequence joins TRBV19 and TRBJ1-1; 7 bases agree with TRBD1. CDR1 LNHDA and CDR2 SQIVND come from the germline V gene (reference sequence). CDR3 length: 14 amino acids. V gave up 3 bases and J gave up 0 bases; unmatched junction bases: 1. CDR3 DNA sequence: TGTGCCAGTAGTATGGGACAGCTGAACACTGAAGCTTTCTTT. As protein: CASSMGQLNTEAFF.

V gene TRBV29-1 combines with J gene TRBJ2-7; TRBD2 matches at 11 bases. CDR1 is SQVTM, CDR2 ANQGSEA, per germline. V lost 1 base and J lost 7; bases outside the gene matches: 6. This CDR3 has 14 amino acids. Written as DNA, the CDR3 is TGCAGCGTTGAAGTGGTAGCGGGGGGGCAGGAGCAGTACTTC. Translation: CSVEVVAGGQEQYF.

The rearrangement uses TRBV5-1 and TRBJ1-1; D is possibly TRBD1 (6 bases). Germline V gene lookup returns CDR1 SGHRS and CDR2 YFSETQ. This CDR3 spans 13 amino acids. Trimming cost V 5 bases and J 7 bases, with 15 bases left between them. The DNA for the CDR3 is TGCGCCAGCAGTCCCGGGGGGCCAGTTGAAGCTTTCTTT. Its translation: CASSPGGPVEAFF.

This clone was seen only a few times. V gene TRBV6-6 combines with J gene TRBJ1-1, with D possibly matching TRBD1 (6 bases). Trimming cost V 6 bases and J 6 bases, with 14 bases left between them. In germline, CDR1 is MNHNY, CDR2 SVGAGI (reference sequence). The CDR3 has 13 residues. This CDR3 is CASSIGQMAEAFF. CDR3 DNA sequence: TGTGCCAGCAGCATCGGACAGATGGCTGAAGCTTTCTTT.

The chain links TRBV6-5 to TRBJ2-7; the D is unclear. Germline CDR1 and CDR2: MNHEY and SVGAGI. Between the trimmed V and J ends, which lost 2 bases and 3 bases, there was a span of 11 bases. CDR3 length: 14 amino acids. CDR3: CASSYGQIFYEQYF. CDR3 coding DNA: TGTGCCAGCAGTTACGGCCAGATATTCTACGAGCAGTACTTC.

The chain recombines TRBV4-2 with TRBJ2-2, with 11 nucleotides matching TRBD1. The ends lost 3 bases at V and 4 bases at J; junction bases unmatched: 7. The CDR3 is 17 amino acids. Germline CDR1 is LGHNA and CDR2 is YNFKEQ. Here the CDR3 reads CASSHIPGQGGTGELFF. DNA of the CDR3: TGTGCCAGCAGCCACATACCGGGACAGGGGGGCACCGGGGAGCTGTTTTTT.

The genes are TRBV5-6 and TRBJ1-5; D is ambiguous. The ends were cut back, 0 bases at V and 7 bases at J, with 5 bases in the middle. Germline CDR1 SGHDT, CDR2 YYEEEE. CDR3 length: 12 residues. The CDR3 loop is CASSLVGQPQHF. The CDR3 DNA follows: TGTGCCAGCAGCTTGGTGGGCCAGCCCCAGCATTTT.

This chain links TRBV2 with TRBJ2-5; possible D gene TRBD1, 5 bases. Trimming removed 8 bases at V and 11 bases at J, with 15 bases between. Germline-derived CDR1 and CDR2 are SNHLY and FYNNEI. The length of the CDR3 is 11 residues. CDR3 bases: TGTGCCAGCGAAAAAGGGGTTGAGCAGTACTTC. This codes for CASEKGVEQYF.

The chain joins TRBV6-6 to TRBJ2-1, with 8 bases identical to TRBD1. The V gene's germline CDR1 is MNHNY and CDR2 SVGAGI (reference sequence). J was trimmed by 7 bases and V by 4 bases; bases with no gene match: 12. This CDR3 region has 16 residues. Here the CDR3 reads CASSFIPWTGKNEQFF. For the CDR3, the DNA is TGTGCCAGCAGTTTCATCCCTTGGACAGGGAAAAATGAGCAGTTCTTC.

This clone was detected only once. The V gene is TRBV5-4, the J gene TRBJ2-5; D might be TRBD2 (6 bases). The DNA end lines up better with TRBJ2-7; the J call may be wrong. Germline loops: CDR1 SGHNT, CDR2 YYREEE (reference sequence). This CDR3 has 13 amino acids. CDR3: CASSLRAGYEQYF. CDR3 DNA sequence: TGTGCCAGCAGCTTGAGGGCGGGATACGAGCAGTACTTC.

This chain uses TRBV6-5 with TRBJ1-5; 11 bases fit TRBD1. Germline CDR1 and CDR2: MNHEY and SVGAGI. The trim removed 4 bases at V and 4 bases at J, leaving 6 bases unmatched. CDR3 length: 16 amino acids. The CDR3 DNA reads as TGTGCCAGCAGTTCCGGGACAGGGGGGTTGAATCAGCCCCAGCATTTT. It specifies CASSSGTGGLNQPQHF.

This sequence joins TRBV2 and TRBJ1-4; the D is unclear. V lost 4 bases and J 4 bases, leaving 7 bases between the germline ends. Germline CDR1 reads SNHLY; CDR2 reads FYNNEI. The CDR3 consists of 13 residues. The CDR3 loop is CASSVILNEKLFF. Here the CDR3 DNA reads TGTGCCAGCAGTGTAATCCTTAATGAAAAACTGTTTTTT.

CDR3 DNA: TGTGCCAGCAGCTCACAGGGACAGGGAACGAAGCAGTACTTC. It specifies CASSSQGQGTKQYF. The chain links TRBV7-2 to TRBJ2-7; 9 bases match TRBD1. V shed 4 bases, J shed 8 bases, and the junction held 9 bases outside the gene matches. This CDR3 region has 14 residues. Germline assignment: CDR1 SGHTA and CDR2 FQGNSA.

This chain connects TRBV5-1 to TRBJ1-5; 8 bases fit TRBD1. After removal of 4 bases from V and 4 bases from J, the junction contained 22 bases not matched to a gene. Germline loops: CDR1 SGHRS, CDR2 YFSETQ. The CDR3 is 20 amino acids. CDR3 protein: CASSRPPRDRGPRRNQPQHF. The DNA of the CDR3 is TGCGCCAGCAGCAGACCTCCCCGCGACAGGGGCCCCCGTCGGAATCAGCCCCAGCATTTT. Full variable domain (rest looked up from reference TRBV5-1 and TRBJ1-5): KAGVTQTPRYLIKTRGQQVTLSCSPISGHRSVSWYQQTPGQGLQFLFEYFSETQRNKGNFPGRFSGRQFSNSRSEMNVSTLELGDSALYLCASSRPPRDRGPRRNQPQHFGDGTRLSIL.

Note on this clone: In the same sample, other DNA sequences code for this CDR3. In DNA, the CDR3 is TGTGCCAGCAGCCTTTACACAGATACGCAGTATTTT. Translated, it gives CASSLYTDTQYF. The rearrangement links TRBV7-2 to TRBJ2-3; D ambiguous. There are 12 residues in the CDR3. V was clipped by 5 bases and J by 2 bases, with 5 bases between them. Germline V lookup: CDR1 SGHTA, CDR2 FQGNSA.

CDR3 in amino acids: CASRTSGGRVETQYF. The CDR3 nucleotides read TGTGCCAGCAGGACTAGCGGGGGGAGGGTGGAGACCCAGTACTTC. This sequence joins TRBV28 and TRBJ2-5; 13 nucleotides match TRBD2. From germline, CDR1 is MDHEN and CDR2 SYDVKM. V lost 6 bases and J lost 5; bases outside the gene matches: 6. There are 15 residues in the CDR3.

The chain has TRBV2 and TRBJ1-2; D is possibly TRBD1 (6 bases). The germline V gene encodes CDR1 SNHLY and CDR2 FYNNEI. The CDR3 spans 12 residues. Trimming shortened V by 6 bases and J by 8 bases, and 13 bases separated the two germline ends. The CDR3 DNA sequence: TGTGCCAGCAGACAGGGATTTCGGGGCTACACCTTC. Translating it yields CASRQGFRGYTF. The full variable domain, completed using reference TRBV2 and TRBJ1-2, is EPEVTQTPSHQVTQMGQEVILRCVPISNHLYFYWYRQILGQKVEFLVSFYNNEISEKSEIFDDQFSVERPDGSNFTLKIRSTKLEDSAMYFCASRQGFRGYTFGSGTRLTVV.

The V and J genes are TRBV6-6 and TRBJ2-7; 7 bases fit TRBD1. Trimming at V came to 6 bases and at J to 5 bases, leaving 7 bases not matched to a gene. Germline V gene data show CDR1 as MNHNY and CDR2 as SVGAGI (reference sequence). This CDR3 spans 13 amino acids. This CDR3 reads CASRDDRDDEQYV. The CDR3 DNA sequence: TGTGCCAGCAGAGACGACAGGGACGACGAGCAGTACGTC.

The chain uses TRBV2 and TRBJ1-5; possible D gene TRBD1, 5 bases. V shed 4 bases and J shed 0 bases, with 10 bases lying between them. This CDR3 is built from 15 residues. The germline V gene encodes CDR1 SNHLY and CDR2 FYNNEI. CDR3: CASSGFRDSNQPQHF. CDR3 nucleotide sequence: TGTGCCAGCAGTGGGTTCAGGGATAGCAATCAGCCCCAGCATTTT.

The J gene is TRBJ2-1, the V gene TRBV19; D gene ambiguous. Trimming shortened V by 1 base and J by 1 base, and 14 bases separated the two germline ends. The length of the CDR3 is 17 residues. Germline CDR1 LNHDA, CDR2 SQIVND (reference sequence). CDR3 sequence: CASSIVAKFSSYNEQFF. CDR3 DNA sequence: TGTGCCAGTAGTATAGTGGCAAAATTCTCTTCCTACAATGAGCAGTTCTTC.